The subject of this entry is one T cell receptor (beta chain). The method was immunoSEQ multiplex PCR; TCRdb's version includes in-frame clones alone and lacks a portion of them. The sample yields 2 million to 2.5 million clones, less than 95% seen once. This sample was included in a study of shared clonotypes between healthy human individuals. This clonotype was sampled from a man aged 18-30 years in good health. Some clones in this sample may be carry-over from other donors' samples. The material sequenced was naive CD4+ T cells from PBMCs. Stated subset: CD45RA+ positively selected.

This CDR3 is CASSPGVGFAKNIQYF. The CDR3 DNA reads as TGTGCCAGCTCACCAGGGGTGGGGTTCGCCAAAAACATTCAGTACTTC. The chain recombines TRBV18 with TRBJ2-4; D not resolved. CDR1 and CDR2 (germline): KGHSH, LQKENI. The CDR3 totals 16 residues. Trimming removed 2 bases from V and 1 base from J, with 12 bases in between. Drawing the rest from reference TRBV18 and TRBJ2-4, the complete variable domain is NAGVMQNPRHLVRRRGQEARLRCSPMKGHSHVYWYRQLPEEGLKFMVYLQKENIIDESGMPKERFSAEFPKEGPSILRIQQVVRGDSAAYFCASSPGVGFAKNIQYFGAGTRLSVL.